The rows below give T cell receptor beta chains drawn from one sample of a study of T cell changes during pregnancy in multiple sclerosis. This table comes from immunoSEQ multiplex PCR, and its TCRdb copy is limited to in-frame clones, with some not included. The table has about 36,000 clones, roughly 93% seen once. This material consisted of CD4+ T cells from peripheral blood mononuclear cells, taken in the first trimester of pregnancy. The receptors shown here come from a female donor with multiple sclerosis, enrolled in a pregnancy study. Both conserved end residues are part of each CDR3. A D gene is named only where the DNA matches it firmly. The size of a clone is reported for some rows only, either as once, few or many, or as a class for expanded clones.

DNA: TGTGCCAGTAGTATAGCTAGGGGTGGCAACACTGAAGCTTTCTTT
CDR3: CASSIARGGNTEAFF
V: TRBV19
D: NA
J: TRBJ1-1
size: few

DNA: TGTGCCAGCAGCGTAGGAGGGTTTAGGACAGCAACTAATGAAAAACTGTTTTTT
CDR3: CASSVGGFRTATNEKLFF
V: TRBV9
D: NA
J: TRBJ1-4
size: NA

DNA: TGTGCCAGCAGTAAACCTACAGGGGCTCGCACTGAAGCTTTCTTT
CDR3: CASSKPTGARTEAFF
V: TRBV28
D: TRBD1
J: TRBJ1-1
size: NA

DNA: TGTGCCACCAGCAGAGATCGGGCTAGCGGGAATAAAGAGACCCAGTACTTC
CDR3: CATSRDRASGNKETQYF
V: TRBV15
D: TRBD2
J: TRBJ2-5
size: NA

DNA: TGTGCCAGCAGCAGGGACAAGAACACTGAAGCTTTCTTT
CDR3: CASSRDKNTEAFF
V: TRBV7-3
D: NA
J: TRBJ1-1
size: NA

DNA: TGTGCCAGCAGTTTAAACAGGTGGGACACTGAAGCTTTCTTT
CDR3: CASSLNRWDTEAFF
V: TRBV27
D: NA
J: TRBJ1-1
size: once

DNA: TGTGCCAGCTCAGGGAGGTTTCTTACTTCCTCTGGAAACACCATATATTTT
CDR3: CASSGRFLTSSGNTIYF
V: TRBV18
D: NA
J: TRBJ1-3
size: NA

DNA: TGTGCCAGCAGCGTCTTTAGCGAAAATGAGCAGTTCTTC
CDR3: CASSVFSENEQFF
V: TRBV9
D: NA
J: TRBJ2-1
size: medium-sized

DNA: TGTGCCAGTAGGGACAGGGGGTCCTCCTACGAGCAGTACTTC
CDR3: CASRDRGSSYEQYF
V: TRBV19
D: TRBD1
J: TRBJ2-7
size: once

DNA: TGTGCCAGCAGTTACGGGGCATCCACAGATACGCAGTATTTT
CDR3: CASSYGASTDTQYF
V: TRBV6-5
D: NA
J: TRBJ2-3
size: NA

DNA: TGTGCCAGTAGTCTCATAGCGGCCTCCTACAATGAGCAGTTCTTC
CDR3: CASSLIAASYNEQFF
V: TRBV19
D: NA
J: TRBJ2-1
size: NA

DNA: TGCGCCAGCAGCTTGGGACTATTCCTCTCCTACGAGCAGTACTTC
CDR3: CASSLGLFLSYEQYF
V: TRBV5-1
D: NA
J: TRBJ2-7
size: once

DNA: TGCGCCAGCAGGCAACTGACTAGCTCCGGGCAGTTCTTC
CDR3: CASRQLTSSGQFF
V: TRBV5-1
D: TRBD2
J: TRBJ2-1
size: NA

DNA: TGTGCCAGCAGCGGCCGGGGACAGGGGGCAAGTCAGCCCCAGCATTTT
CDR3: CASSGRGQGASQPQHF
V: TRBV7-2
D: TRBD1
J: TRBJ1-5
size: NA

DNA: TGTGCCACTCGACTAGCGGTAAGCTCCTACAATGAGCAGTTCTTC
CDR3: CATRLAVSSYNEQFF
V: TRBV7-8
D: TRBD2
J: TRBJ2-1
size: NA

DNA: TGTGCCAGCAGCTTAGTACGAGCCACCACAGATACGCAGTATTTT
CDR3: CASSLVRATTDTQYF
V: TRBV7-2
D: NA
J: TRBJ2-3
size: NA

DNA: TGCAGCGTTGAAGATAACAGGGGGCGCCCAGATACGCAGTATTTT
CDR3: CSVEDNRGRPDTQYF
V: TRBV29-1
D: TRBD1
J: TRBJ2-3
size: NA

DNA: TGTGCCAGCAGCCGGACTCTTCTGGGGTACGAGCAGTACTTC
CDR3: CASSRTLLGYEQYF
V: TRBV5-6
D: NA
J: TRBJ2-7
size: NA

DNA: TGTGCCAGCCGGACTAGCAGGAACACCGGGGAGCTGTTTTTT
CDR3: CASRTSRNTGELFF
V: TRBV2
D: TRBD2
J: TRBJ2-2
size: NA

DNA: TGCGCCAGCAGCTTCCAGGGGCCAGGCTACGAGCAGTACTTC
CDR3: CASSFQGPGYEQYF
V: TRBV5-1
D: NA
J: TRBJ2-7
size: NA

DNA: TGTGCCAGCAGCTTATGGTCGGGGGTGGGAGATCAGCCCCAGCATTTT
CDR3: CASSLWSGVGDQPQHF
V: TRBV7-8
D: NA
J: TRBJ1-5
size: once

DNA: TGTGCCAGCAGCTTAGAACAGGGATGCAATCAGCCCCAGCATTTT
CDR3: CASSLEQGCNQPQHF
V: TRBV7-7
D: NA
J: TRBJ1-5
size: NA

DNA: TGTGCCAGCAGCCAAGGGACAGGGGACCAGCCCCAGCATTTT
CDR3: CASSQGTGDQPQHF
V: TRBV5-4
D: TRBD1
J: TRBJ1-5
size: NA

DNA: TGTGCCAGCAGTTTATCGGCGGGAGCAACAGATACGCAGTATTTT
CDR3: CASSLSAGATDTQYF
V: TRBV27
D: TRBD2
J: TRBJ2-3
size: NA

DNA: TGTGCCAGCAGCCAACAGGAGGGGGAAAAACTGTTTTTT
CDR3: CASSQQEGEKLFF
V: TRBV7-2
D: NA
J: TRBJ1-4
size: NA

DNA: TGTGCCGGGGGGAAACAGGGGCCATTGAACACTGAAGCTTTCTTT
CDR3: CAGGKQGPLNTEAFF
V: TRBV2
D: TRBD1
J: TRBJ1-1
size: NA

DNA: TGTGCCAGCAGCCTCGGGACAGCCAACTATGGCTACACCTTC
CDR3: CASSLGTANYGYTF
V: TRBV11-2
D: TRBD1
J: TRBJ1-2
size: NA

DNA: TGCGCCAGCAGCGGGCAGGACCGCGGGGGCTACACCTTC
CDR3: CASSGQDRGGYTF
V: TRBV5-1
D: NA
J: TRBJ1-2
size: few

DNA: TGTGCCAGCATTGCTGGAATTGGACAGGGGTACAATGAGCAGTTCTTC
CDR3: CASIAGIGQGYNEQFF
V: TRBV2
D: TRBD1
J: TRBJ2-1
size: NA

DNA: TGTGCCAGCAGCTTGTACTCTGGGGCCAACGTCCTGACTTTC
CDR3: CASSLYSGANVLTF
V: TRBV5-6
D: NA
J: TRBJ2-6
size: NA

DNA: TGTGCCAGCAGTAGGGGTCCCTCTTATGGCTACACCTTC
CDR3: CASSRGPSYGYTF
V: TRBV6-6
D: NA
J: TRBJ1-2
size: NA

DNA: TGTGCCAGCAGTTTAAAAGGAGACAGGGGATCAGATACGCAGTATTTT
CDR3: CASSLKGDRGSDTQYF
V: TRBV27
D: TRBD1
J: TRBJ2-3
size: NA

DNA: TGTGCCAGCAGTTACAGGGCGAACACTGAAGCTTTCTTT
CDR3: CASSYRANTEAFF
V: TRBV11-1
D: NA
J: TRBJ1-1
size: NA

DNA: TGTGCCAGCAGTGAATACCGGACAGGGTTTCAGCCCCAGCATTTT
CDR3: CASSEYRTGFQPQHF
V: TRBV25-1
D: TRBD1
J: TRBJ1-5
size: NA

DNA: TGTGCCAGCGGCTCGACTAGAGGCAATGAGCAGTTCTTC
CDR3: CASGSTRGNEQFF
V: TRBV27
D: NA
J: TRBJ2-1
size: NA